This is a list of T cell receptor beta chains from one sample in a study of cytomegalovirus exposure and HLA in healthy donors. Sequencing was performed with immunoSEQ multiplex PCR; in TCRdb, only in-frame clones are kept and a portion is missing. The data contain around 150,000 clones, 84% of them singletons. Sequences were obtained from PBMCs. These receptors were obtained from a young man in good health and CMV-seropositive. CDR3s include the opening cysteine and the closing phenylalanine or tryptophan. A D gene is named only where the DNA matches it firmly. Some rows mark clone size as missing; the rest say once, few, many or name a class of expanded clone.

clone_size,d_call,v_call,j_call,cdr3_aa,cdr3_nt
-,TRBD2,TRBV4-1,TRBJ2-7,CASSQVGLAGGNYEQYF,TGCGCCAGCAGCCAAGTGGGACTAGCGGGCGGCAACTACGAGCAGTACTTC
-,TRBD1,TRBV7-2,TRBJ1-1,CASSLDRGGAFF,TGTGCCAGCAGCCTAGACAGGGGTGGTGCTTTCTTT
-,-,TRBV29-1,TRBJ2-7,CSARSSSYEQYF,TGCAGCGCCCGGTCAAGCTCCTACGAGCAGTACTTC
-,-,TRBV14,TRBJ2-1,CASSKRQAGEQFF,TGTGCCAGCAGCAAACGACAGGCAGGCGAGCAGTTCTTC
-,-,TRBV6-5,TRBJ2-5,CASTRLGGAKTQYF,TGTGCCAGCACCCGACTAGGGGGGGCGAAGACCCAGTACTTC
-,TRBD1,TRBV28,TRBJ1-2,CASSLRDRGPDYGYTF,TGTGCCAGCAGTTTACGCGACAGGGGGCCAGACTATGGCTACACCTTC
-,TRBD2,TRBV28,TRBJ2-2,CASTRSGRGEAGELFF,TGTGCCAGCACCCGTAGCGGGAGGGGGGAAGCCGGGGAGCTGTTTTTT
-,TRBD1,TRBV10-3,TRBJ1-2,CAIKGPTGDDGYTF,TGTGCCATCAAAGGCCCGACAGGGGATGATGGCTACACCTTC
-,-,TRBV5-1,TRBJ2-7,CASSPEVGGYEQYF,TGCGCCAGCAGCCCGGAGGTGGGAGGTTACGAGCAGTACTTC
-,-,TRBV27,TRBJ2-1,CASHLSPPLLGDEQFF,TGTGCCAGTCATCTCTCGCCCCCTCTTTTGGGAGATGAGCAGTTCTTC
-,-,TRBV6-5,TRBJ2-5,CASSPGTPQETQYF,TGTGCCAGCAGCCCTGGGACACCGCAAGAGACCCAGTACTTC
many,TRBD1,TRBV5-1,TRBJ2-1,CASSLMTGSGNEQFF,TGCGCCAGCAGCCTAATGACAGGGTCTGGGAATGAGCAGTTCTTC
-,TRBD2,TRBV9,TRBJ2-7,CASSFRDSGGYEQYF,TGTGCCAGCAGCTTTCGGGATAGCGGGGGCTACGAGCAGTACTTC
few,-,TRBV14,TRBJ1-1,CASSDDREAFF,TGTGCCAGCAGCGACGACAGAGAAGCTTTCTTT
-,-,TRBV2,TRBJ2-7,CASSEAEYEQYF,TGTGCCAGCAGTGAAGCAGAGTACGAGCAGTACTTC
-,TRBD2,TRBV5-4,TRBJ2-5,CASSYSGGQETQYF,TGTGCCAGCAGCTATAGCGGGGGGCAAGAGACCCAGTACTTC
-,-,TRBV7-3,TRBJ2-4,CASSPVHGGNIQYF,TGTGCCAGCAGCCCGGTGCATGGGGGGAACATTCAGTACTTC
-,-,TRBV7-9,TRBJ1-5,CASSRFGSRQQGNQPQHF,TGTGCCAGCAGCCGATTCGGGAGTAGGCAACAGGGCAATCAGCCCCAGCATTTT
-,TRBD1,TRBV27,TRBJ2-2,CASRDRQGPGELFF,TGTGCCAGCAGGGACAGACAGGGGCCCGGGGAGCTGTTTTTT
-,TRBD2,TRBV5-6,TRBJ2-5,CASSRGLAGLYF,TGTGCCAGCAGCCGCGGACTAGCGGGATTGTACTTC
-,TRBD1,TRBV5-1,TRBJ2-2,CASSDRGLFTGELFF,TGCGCCAGCTCCGACAGGGGGCTTTTCACCGGGGAGCTGTTTTTT
-,-,TRBV9,TRBJ2-3,CASSVVGGVNTDTQYF,TGTGCCAGCAGCGTAGTGGGCGGGGTTAACACAGATACGCAGTATTTT
-,TRBD2,TRBV7-9,TRBJ2-7,CASSLGTSGGPSSYEQYF,TGTGCCAGCAGCTTAGGGACTAGCGGGGGCCCCAGCTCCTACGAGCAGTACTTC